Each of the 2 T cell receptor beta chains below was sequenced from the same sample in a study of CD8+ T cells in alopecia areata. Specimens obtained from alopecia areata patients comprised lesional scalp punch biopsies and peripheral blood. Following RNA extraction, reverse transcription yielded cDNA that acted as the sequencing template. This table comes from immunoSEQ multiplex PCR, and its TCRdb copy is limited to in-frame clones, with some not included. The table records approximately 13,000 clones, 45% to 60% of them present only once. The source material was skin, sampled at week 0. Every receptor here comes from a human donor with alopecia areata.

This clone has only a few counts. The chain has TRBV2 and TRBJ1-2, with D possibly matching TRBD1 (6 bases). CDR1 and CDR2 from the germline V gene are SNHLY and FYNNEI. This CDR3 is 13 amino acids long. Trimming removed 5 bases from V and 8 bases from J, with 15 bases in between. The CDR3 reads CASSRGGQRGYTF. CDR3 sequence (DNA): TGTGCCAGCAGTAGAGGGGGGCAGAGGGGCTACACCTTC.

This clone has just one count. J is TRBJ2-7 and V is TRBV18; the match to TRBD1 covers 11 bases. The CDR3 loop spans 19 amino acids. Germline CDR1 and CDR2: KGHSH and LQKENI. V gave up 4 bases and J gave up 4 bases; unmatched junction bases: 18. This chain's CDR3 is CASSLRAGQGDEVRYEQYF. CDR3 coding DNA: TGTGCCAGCTCACTCCGAGCGGGACAGGGGGACGAAGTAAGGTACGAGCAGTACTTC. The variable domain in full, with the rest retrieved from reference TRBV18 and TRBJ2-7, is NAGVMQNPRHLVRRRGQEARLRCSPMKGHSHVYWYRQLPEEGLKFMVYLQKENIIDESGMPKERFSAEFPKEGPSILRIQQVVRGDSAAYFCASSLRAGQGDEVRYEQYFGPGTRLTVT.